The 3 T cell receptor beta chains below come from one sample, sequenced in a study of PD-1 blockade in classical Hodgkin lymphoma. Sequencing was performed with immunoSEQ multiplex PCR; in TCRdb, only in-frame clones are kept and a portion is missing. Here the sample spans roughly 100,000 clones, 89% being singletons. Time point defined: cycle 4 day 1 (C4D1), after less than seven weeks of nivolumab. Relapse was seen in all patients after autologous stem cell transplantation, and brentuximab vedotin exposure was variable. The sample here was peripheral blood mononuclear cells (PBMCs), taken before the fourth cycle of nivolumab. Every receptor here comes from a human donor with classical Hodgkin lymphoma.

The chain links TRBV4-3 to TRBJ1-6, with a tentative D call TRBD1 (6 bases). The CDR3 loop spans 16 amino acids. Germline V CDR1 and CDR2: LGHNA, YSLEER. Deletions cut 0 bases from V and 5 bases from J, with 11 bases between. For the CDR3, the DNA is TGCGCCAGCAGCCAAGACCCAGGGGACCATAATTCACCCCTCCACTTT. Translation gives CASSQDPGDHNSPLHF.

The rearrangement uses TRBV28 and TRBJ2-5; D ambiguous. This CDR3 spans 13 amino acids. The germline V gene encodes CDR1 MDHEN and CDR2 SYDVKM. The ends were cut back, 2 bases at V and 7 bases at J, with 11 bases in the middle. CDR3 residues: CASSLGFRRTQYF. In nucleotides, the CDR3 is TGTGCCAGCAGTTTAGGTTTTAGGAGGACCCAGTACTTC.

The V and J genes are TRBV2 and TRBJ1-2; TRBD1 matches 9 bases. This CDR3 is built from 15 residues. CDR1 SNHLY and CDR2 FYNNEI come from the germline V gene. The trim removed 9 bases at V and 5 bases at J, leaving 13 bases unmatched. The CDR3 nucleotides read TGTGCCAGTGGGGGGGGACAGGGAACTAGGTATGGCTACACCTTC. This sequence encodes CASGGGQGTRYGYTF.